The rows below give T cell receptor beta chains drawn from one sample of a study of OX40 agonist ivuxolimab in advanced cancers. The assay was immunoSEQ multiplex PCR, and TCRdb's table has in-frame clones only and misses some. This table holds some 15,000 clones, about 77% found once. Specimen: CD4+ or CD8+ T cells sorted from blood, collected in a trial of the OX40 agonist ivuxolimab. Receptors were obtained from an adult with an advanced solid tumor such as melanoma, head and neck, liver or kidney cancer. CDR3s include the opening cysteine and the closing phenylalanine or tryptophan. Each record gives: J gene, D gene, clone size, V gene, CDR3 protein, CDR3 DNA. D genes are given only for firm matches. Some rows have no size entry. The others give once, few or many, or a class for an expanded clone.

j_gene: TRBJ2-7; d_gene: .; abundance: .; v_gene: TRBV6-1; CDR3aa: CAGDLRGAGEQYF; CDR3nt: TGTGCCGGGGACTTAAGGGGGGCGGGTGAGCAGTACTTC
j_gene: TRBJ2-7; d_gene: TRBD2; abundance: .; v_gene: TRBV7-2; CDR3aa: CASSPRLAGGEQYF; CDR3nt: TGTGCCAGCAGCCCCCGACTAGCGGGAGGCGAGCAGTACTTC
j_gene: TRBJ2-3; d_gene: .; abundance: .; v_gene: TRBV11-3; CDR3aa: CASSSSPRGADTQYF; CDR3nt: TGTGCCAGCAGCTCCTCCCCCAGGGGCGCAGATACGCAGTATTTT
j_gene: TRBJ2-7; d_gene: .; abundance: .; v_gene: TRBV6-5; CDR3aa: CASSYSGQTSYEQYF; CDR3nt: TGTGCCAGCAGTTACTCGGGGCAGACCTCCTACGAGCAGTACTTC
j_gene: TRBJ2-1; d_gene: .; abundance: .; v_gene: TRBV11-3; CDR3aa: CASSLGRTSYYNEQFF; CDR3nt: TGTGCCAGCAGCTTAGGGCGCACTTCCTACTACAATGAGCAGTTCTTC
j_gene: TRBJ1-5; d_gene: .; abundance: .; v_gene: TRBV30; CDR3aa: CAWSVGQATYSNQPQHF; CDR3nt: TGTGCCTGGAGTGTAGGGCAGGCTACATATAGCAATCAGCCTCAGCATTTT
j_gene: TRBJ2-2; d_gene: TRBD1; abundance: medium-sized; v_gene: TRBV19; CDR3aa: CASSSRTGGFTGELFF; CDR3nt: TGTGCCAGTAGTTCCCGGACAGGGGGCTTTACCGGGGAGCTGTTTTTT
j_gene: TRBJ1-1; d_gene: TRBD1; abundance: few; v_gene: TRBV30; CDR3aa: CAWNDGQGASVNTEAFF; CDR3nt: TGTGCCTGGAACGACGGGCAGGGGGCGAGCGTGAACACTGAAGCTTTCTTT
j_gene: TRBJ1-1; d_gene: .; abundance: few; v_gene: TRBV14; CDR3aa: CASSHLTGLTEAFF; CDR3nt: TGTGCCAGCAGCCACTTGACAGGTTTAACTGAAGCTTTCTTT
j_gene: TRBJ2-2; d_gene: .; abundance: .; v_gene: TRBV19; CDR3aa: CASSIRQGRATGELFF; CDR3nt: TGTGCCAGTAGTATTAGGCAGGGGCGGGCCACCGGGGAGCTGTTTTTT
j_gene: TRBJ2-7; d_gene: TRBD1; abundance: once; v_gene: TRBV9; CDR3aa: CASSASGQGLREQYF; CDR3nt: TGTGCCAGCAGCGCCTCGGGACAGGGGTTGCGAGAGCAGTACTTC
j_gene: TRBJ2-7; d_gene: TRBD1; abundance: .; v_gene: TRBV7-2; CDR3aa: CASSPETGVEQYF; CDR3nt: TGTGCCAGCAGCCCCGAGACAGGGGTCGAGCAGTACTTC
j_gene: TRBJ2-7; d_gene: .; abundance: .; v_gene: TRBV19; CDR3aa: CASSAGTTYEQYF; CDR3nt: TGTGCCAGTAGTGCCGGGACAACCTACGAGCAGTACTTC
j_gene: TRBJ2-7; d_gene: .; abundance: .; v_gene: TRBV27; CDR3aa: CASSLLGHEQYF; CDR3nt: TGTGCCAGCAGTTTATTGGGGCACGAGCAGTACTTC
j_gene: TRBJ2-7; d_gene: .; abundance: .; v_gene: TRBV15; CDR3aa: CATSRAGRPYEQYF; CDR3nt: TGTGCCACCAGCAGAGCCGGAAGGCCCTACGAGCAGTACTTC
j_gene: TRBJ2-1; d_gene: .; abundance: .; v_gene: TRBV6-5; CDR3aa: CASSYASSGPRDEQFF; CDR3nt: TGTGCCAGCAGTTACGCTAGTTCGGGTCCTCGCGATGAGCAGTTCTTC
j_gene: TRBJ1-2; d_gene: .; abundance: .; v_gene: TRBV28; CDR3aa: CASSLGYSNYGYTF; CDR3nt: TGTGCCAGCAGTTTGGGATATTCTAACTATGGCTACACCTTC
j_gene: TRBJ2-5; d_gene: .; abundance: few; v_gene: TRBV5-4; CDR3aa: CASSPLRGSETQYF; CDR3nt: TGTGCCAGCAGTCCCCTGAGAGGCTCGGAGACCCAGTACTTC
j_gene: TRBJ1-1; d_gene: TRBD1; abundance: .; v_gene: TRBV11-3; CDR3aa: CASTSVRDRGRRTEAFF; CDR3nt: TGTGCCAGCACCTCCGTGAGGGACAGGGGGCGAAGGACTGAAGCTTTCTTT
j_gene: TRBJ2-7; d_gene: .; abundance: .; v_gene: TRBV6-1; CDR3aa: CASSEPGYYEQYF; CDR3nt: TGTGCCAGCAGTGAACCGGGATACTACGAGCAGTACTTC
j_gene: TRBJ1-1; d_gene: .; abundance: .; v_gene: TRBV27; CDR3aa: CASRFVGLGDTEAFF; CDR3nt: TGTGCCAGCAGGTTTGTAGGGCTTGGGGACACTGAAGCTTTCTTT
j_gene: TRBJ2-7; d_gene: .; abundance: .; v_gene: TRBV7-2; CDR3aa: CASILGTPAEQYF; CDR3nt: TGTGCCAGCATACTAGGGACTCCTGCCGAGCAGTACTTC
j_gene: TRBJ1-2; d_gene: .; abundance: .; v_gene: TRBV19; CDR3aa: CASSIAGQGPGYGYTF; CDR3nt: TGTGCCAGTAGTATCGCGGGGCAGGGACCTGGGTATGGCTACACCTTC
j_gene: TRBJ2-1; d_gene: TRBD1; abundance: .; v_gene: TRBV19; CDR3aa: CASSTSGTGYNEQFF; CDR3nt: TGTGCCAGTAGTACCTCCGGGACAGGGTACAATGAGCAGTTCTTC
j_gene: TRBJ1-5; d_gene: .; abundance: .; v_gene: TRBV7-2; CDR3aa: CASSLRGSYNQPQHF; CDR3nt: TGTGCCAGCAGCTTACGGGGATCCTACAATCAGCCCCAGCATTTT
j_gene: TRBJ1-5; d_gene: .; abundance: .; v_gene: TRBV5-5; CDR3aa: CASSLWSNQPQHF; CDR3nt: TGTGCCAGCAGCTTGTGGAGCAATCAGCCCCAGCATTTT
j_gene: TRBJ1-2; d_gene: .; abundance: .; v_gene: TRBV11-2; CDR3aa: CASSPELGTLGLYGYTF; CDR3nt: TGTGCCAGCAGCCCCGAGCTCGGGACCCTAGGGCTTTATGGCTACACCTTC
j_gene: TRBJ1-6; d_gene: .; abundance: .; v_gene: TRBV7-8; CDR3aa: CASSSTLPGSYNSPLHF; CDR3nt: TGTGCCAGCAGCTCGACCCTGCCCGGCTCCTATAATTCACCCCTCCACTTT
j_gene: TRBJ1-1; d_gene: .; abundance: .; v_gene: TRBV28; CDR3aa: CASSLASDRLNTEAFF; CDR3nt: TGTGCCAGCAGTCTGGCTTCCGACAGGCTGAACACTGAAGCTTTCTTT
j_gene: TRBJ2-1; d_gene: .; abundance: .; v_gene: TRBV2; CDR3aa: CASSELATSSYNEQFF; CDR3nt: TGTGCCAGCAGTGAACTAGCGACTAGCTCCTACAATGAGCAGTTCTTC
j_gene: TRBJ1-2; d_gene: .; abundance: .; v_gene: TRBV9; CDR3aa: CASSGYRQEEELYGYTF; CDR3nt: TGTGCCAGCAGCGGATACCGACAGGAGGAGGAGCTCTATGGCTACACCTTC
j_gene: TRBJ1-1; d_gene: .; abundance: .; v_gene: TRBV9; CDR3aa: CASSVEGTGNTEAFF; CDR3nt: TGTGCCAGCAGCGTAGAGGGCACAGGGAACACTGAAGCTTTCTTT
j_gene: TRBJ1-2; d_gene: .; abundance: .; v_gene: TRBV5-1; CDR3aa: CASSLAGQHYGYTF; CDR3nt: TGCGCCAGCAGCTTGGCCGGGCAGCACTATGGCTACACCTTC
j_gene: TRBJ1-4; d_gene: .; abundance: .; v_gene: TRBV27; CDR3aa: CASSTTNEKLFF; CDR3nt: TGTGCCAGCAGCACAACTAATGAAAAACTGTTTTTT
j_gene: TRBJ1-2; d_gene: TRBD1; abundance: .; v_gene: TRBV10-3; CDR3aa: CAISSPGTGQTNYGYTF; CDR3nt: TGTGCCATCAGCTCGCCAGGGACAGGGCAAACTAACTATGGCTACACCTTC
j_gene: TRBJ2-3; d_gene: .; abundance: .; v_gene: TRBV7-2; CDR3aa: CASSPIAAGTDTQYF; CDR3nt: TGTGCCAGCAGCCCCATAGCCGCTGGCACAGATACGCAGTATTTT
j_gene: TRBJ2-4; d_gene: TRBD2; abundance: .; v_gene: TRBV19; CDR3aa: CASSLLDTGGRHIQYF; CDR3nt: TGTGCCAGTAGTCTCCTGGACACGGGGGGTAGACACATTCAGTACTTC
j_gene: TRBJ2-7; d_gene: .; abundance: few; v_gene: TRBV5-6; CDR3aa: CASSLAQPNPYEQYF; CDR3nt: TGTGCCAGCAGCTTGGCCCAGCCTAACCCCTACGAGCAGTACTTC
j_gene: TRBJ2-7; d_gene: .; abundance: .; v_gene: TRBV5-4; CDR3aa: CASSQDWGTSYEQYF; CDR3nt: TGCGCCAGCAGCCAAGATTGGGGAACCTCTTACGAGCAGTACTTC
j_gene: TRBJ2-7; d_gene: .; abundance: few; v_gene: TRBV7-8; CDR3aa: CASSSSGEQYF; CDR3nt: TGTGCCAGCAGCTCCTCTGGAGAGCAGTACTTC
j_gene: TRBJ2-3; d_gene: .; abundance: .; v_gene: TRBV6-6; CDR3aa: CASGGANTDTQYF; CDR3nt: TGTGCCAGCGGCGGGGCTAACACAGATACGCAGTATTTT
j_gene: TRBJ2-2; d_gene: .; abundance: .; v_gene: TRBV27; CDR3aa: CASSLEGQNTGELFF; CDR3nt: TGTGCCAGCAGTTTAGAAGGACAGAACACCGGGGAGCTGTTTTTT
j_gene: TRBJ2-2; d_gene: .; abundance: .; v_gene: TRBV10-2; CDR3aa: CASSKVNTGELFF; CDR3nt: TGCGCCAGCAGCAAGGTGAACACCGGGGAGCTGTTTTTT